Listed below are T cell receptor beta chains from one sample, sequenced in a study of shared clonotypes between healthy human individuals. Only in-frame clones appear in the TCRdb table, and some are missing; sequencing was by immunoSEQ multiplex PCR. The sample lists over 750,000 clones; 96% were seen once. The sample taken for sequencing was naive CD8+ T cells sorted from blood. The source of these receptors is a young man in good health. Both conserved end residues are part of each CDR3. D genes are given only for firm matches. The size field is filled for only some rows; it gives once, few, many or a size class.

CASSTGFEQYF | TGCGCCAGCAGTACAGGGTTCGAGCAGTACTTC | TRBJ2-7 | TRBV10-2 | NA | NA
CASSSGTWDQETQYF | TGTGCCAGCAGCTCCGGGACGTGGGACCAAGAGACCCAGTACTTC | TRBJ2-5 | TRBV13 | NA | NA
CASSLGADTYEQYF | TGTGCCAGCAGCTTAGGTGCGGACACCTACGAGCAGTACTTC | TRBJ2-7 | TRBV7-6 | NA | NA
CASSLTTGEGETQYF | TGCGCCAGCAGCTTGACTACAGGGGAGGGAGAGACCCAGTACTTC | TRBJ2-5 | TRBV5-1 | NA | NA
CASSLKRGRGPNTEAFF | TGTGCCAGCAGCTTGAAACGAGGGAGAGGGCCGAACACTGAAGCTTTCTTT | TRBJ1-1 | TRBV5-6 | NA | NA
CASRSAGGLYNEQFF | TGTGCCAGCAGATCCGCGGGAGGGCTCTACAATGAGCAGTTCTTC | TRBJ2-1 | TRBV13 | TRBD2 | NA
CASSGDRGQWTEAFF | TGTGCCAGCAGTGGGGACAGGGGGCAGTGGACTGAAGCTTTCTTT | TRBJ1-1 | TRBV2 | TRBD1 | NA
CASSTYRDREETQYF | TGTGCCAGCAGCACATACCGGGACAGGGAAGAGACCCAGTACTTC | TRBJ2-5 | TRBV11-2 | TRBD1 | NA
CASSLKTGTSGSRGNNEQFF | TGCGCCAGCAGCTTGAAGACCGGGACTAGCGGATCTCGAGGGAACAATGAGCAGTTCTTC | TRBJ2-1 | TRBV5-1 | TRBD2 | NA
CASSLLDYLNNEQFF | TGTGCCAGCAGCCTCCTGGACTACCTGAACAATGAGCAGTTCTTC | TRBJ2-1 | TRBV7-9 | NA | NA
CASSQDFGPRGRVPGYEQYF | TGCGCCAGCAGCCAAGATTTCGGTCCTAGGGGCAGGGTTCCAGGCTACGAGCAGTACTTC | TRBJ2-7 | TRBV4-1 | NA | NA
CASSQSERTYEQYF | TGTGCCAGCAGCCAATCTGAGCGGACCTACGAGCAGTACTTC | TRBJ2-7 | TRBV4-2 | NA | NA
CASRRTSASGDEQFF | TGTGCCAGCAGGCGGACTAGCGCCTCGGGCGATGAGCAGTTCTTC | TRBJ2-1 | TRBV7-9 | TRBD2 | NA
CASSLLGQGETGELFF | TGTGCCAGCAGCTTATTGGGACAGGGGGAGACCGGGGAGCTGTTTTTT | TRBJ2-2 | TRBV7-9 | TRBD1 | NA
CASSLWDRAQETQYF | TGTGCCAGCAGCTTATGGGACAGGGCGCAAGAGACCCAGTACTTC | TRBJ2-5 | TRBV7-8 | TRBD1 | NA
CASSRPAGELFF | TGCGCCAGCAGCCGACCGGCCGGGGAGCTGTTTTTT | TRBJ2-2 | TRBV4-1 | NA | NA
CASSYIGDSYNEQFF | TGTGCCAGCAGTTATATAGGGGACTCCTACAATGAGCAGTTCTTC | TRBJ2-1 | TRBV6-5 | NA | NA
CASSQGISGTIREQYF | TGCGCCAGCAGTCAGGGGATAAGCGGTACCATCAGGGAGCAGTACTTC | TRBJ2-7 | TRBV10-1 | NA | once
CASSLRGTNEKLFF | TGCGCCAGCAGCCTCAGGGGAACTAATGAAAAACTGTTTTTT | TRBJ1-4 | TRBV5-1 | NA | NA
CASSYLTDSYEQYF | TGTGCCAGCAGCTACCTTACAGACTCCTACGAGCAGTACTTC | TRBJ2-7 | TRBV7-9 | NA | NA
CASSARQGGDATNEKLFF | TGTGCCAGCAGCGCTCGACAGGGCGGGGATGCAACTAATGAAAAACTGTTTTTT | TRBJ1-4 | TRBV9 | TRBD1 | NA
CASAEGHSYEQYF | TGTGCTAGTGCCGAGGGACATTCCTACGAGCAGTACTTC | TRBJ2-7 | TRBV12-5 | NA | NA
CASSSALGTVGSEAFF | TGTGCCAGCAGTTCCGCCCTCGGAACAGTAGGATCTGAAGCTTTCTTT | TRBJ1-1 | TRBV13 | NA | NA
CASSFPADTQYF | TGTGCCAGCAGTTTTCCGGCAGACACGCAGTATTTT | TRBJ2-3 | TRBV27 | NA | NA
CSAGTIYNEQFF | TGCAGCGCCGGGACTATCTACAATGAGCAGTTCTTC | TRBJ2-1 | TRBV29-1 | TRBD2 | NA
CASSQDGDGELFF | TGTGCCAGCAGCCAAGATGGAGACGGGGAGCTGTTTTTT | TRBJ2-2 | TRBV14 | NA | NA